Following are 30 T cell receptor beta chains from one sample sequenced in a study of blood T cell repertoires in COVID-19. Profiled with immunoSEQ multiplex PCR; TCRdb holds only in-frame clones, not every one. This table holds under 150,000 clones, more than 75% found once. Material: peripheral blood. The receptors were sampled from a human donor in a cohort sampled during active COVID-19.

This clone was counted once. The J gene is TRBJ2-2, the V gene TRBV6-5; D may be TRBD1 (5 bases). V lost 5 bases and J 7 bases, leaving 11 bases between the germline ends. This CDR3 has 13 amino acids. Germline V lookup: CDR1 MNHEY, CDR2 SVGAGI. Here the CDR3 reads CASSPRQIGELFF. CDR3 sequence (DNA): TGTGCCAGCAGTCCTCGACAGATCGGGGAGCTGTTTTTT.

CDR3 sequence reads: CASRGTGSAETQYF. CDR3 DNA sequence: TGTGCCAGCAGGGGAACAGGGAGCGCGGAGACCCAGTACTTC. The genes are TRBV2 and TRBJ2-5; perhaps TRBD1 as D (6 bases). Germline assignment: CDR1 SNHLY and CDR2 FYNNEI. The CDR3 has 14 amino acids. V was trimmed by 6 bases and J by 5 bases, leaving 16 bases between them.

The CDR3 DNA is TGTGCCAGCAGGTCCGGGTCGAACACTGAAGCTTTCTTT. Amino acid sequence: CASRSGSNTEAFF. The V and J genes are TRBV12-3 or TRBV12-4 and TRBJ1-1; no clear D gene. V lost 6 bases and J lost 1, with 9 bases in between. The CDR3 has 13 residues.

The chain combines TRBV20-1 with TRBJ2-1; 8 positions agree with TRBD2. CDR3 length: 15 amino acids. With V trimmed by 3 bases and J by 5 bases, 9 bases remained unmatched. Germline CDR1 and CDR2: DFQATT and SNEGSKA (reference sequence). The CDR3 reads CSASPGTSIDNEQFF. The CDR3 coding sequence is TGCAGTGCTAGTCCCGGGACTAGTATCGACAATGAGCAGTTCTTC.

The chain combines TRBV29-1 with TRBJ1-5; TRBD1 agrees at 10 bases. The trim removed 4 bases at V and 3 bases at J, leaving 3 bases unmatched. Germline lookup yields CDR1 SQVTM and CDR2 ANQGSEA. This CDR3 is 14 amino acids long. The CDR3 DNA reads as TGCAGCGTTGGGACAGGGGGGGTCAATCAGCCCCAGCATTTT. Residues: CSVGTGGVNQPQHF. Together with reference TRBV29-1 and TRBJ1-5, the CDR3 gives the full variable domain: SAVISQKPSRDICQRGTSLTIQCQVDSQVTMMFWYRQQPGQSLTLIATANQGSEATYESGFVIDKFPISRPNLTFSTLTVSNMSPEDSSIYLCSVGTGGVNQPQHFGDGTRLSIL.

The J gene is TRBJ1-2, the V gene TRBV27; the match to TRBD1 covers 7 bases. The V gene end was trimmed by 6 bases and the J gene end by 7 bases; junction bases not matched to a gene: 14. The CDR3 runs to 15 residues. The germline V gene encodes CDR1 MNHEY and CDR2 SMNVEV (reference sequence). The CDR3 sequence is CASSSGTAARAGYTF. Here the CDR3 DNA reads TGTGCCAGCAGCTCTGGGACAGCAGCTCGGGCTGGCTACACCTTC.

This clone has a single count. V gene TRBV7-2 combines with J gene TRBJ1-2, with D perhaps matching TRBD1 (5 bases). With 7 bases removed from V and 4 bases from J, the gap between germline ends came to 16 bases. The CDR3 has 14 residues. Looked up from germline, CDR1 is SGHTA and CDR2 is FQGNSA. The CDR3 coding sequence is TGTGCCAGCAACCTTGGCGGGGGGATCTATGGCTACACCTTC. Amino acids: CASNLGGGIYGYTF.

The chain couples TRBV24-1 to TRBJ2-2, with D maybe TRBD1 (6 bases). The germline V and J ends were trimmed by 5 bases and 8 bases, with 11 bases remaining between them. Germline CDR1 KGHDR, CDR2 SFDVKD. This CDR3 spans 13 amino acids. The CDR3 loop is CATSVGAPGELFF. The CDR3 DNA follows: TGTGCCACCAGTGTGGGGGCGCCTGGGGAGCTGTTTTTT.

The chain has TRBV11-2 and TRBJ1-6, with D tentatively TRBD1 (5 bases). V dropped 5 bases and J dropped 1 base, with 9 bases sitting between them. CDR1 is SGHAT and CDR2 is FQNNGV in the germline V gene. This CDR3 has 15 residues. The CDR3 DNA sequence: TGTGCCAGCAGCACCAGGGCTTCCTATAATTCACCCCTCCACTTT. Translation gives CASSTRASYNSPLHF.

The genes are TRBV2 and TRBJ2-7, with a tentative D call TRBD1 (5 bases). The CDR3 has 16 amino acids. CDR1 and CDR2 from the germline V gene are SNHLY and FYNNEI. Trimming shortened V by 2 bases and J by 2 bases, and 16 bases separated the two germline ends. CDR3 sequence: CASSESPGIDAYEQYF. In nucleotides, the CDR3 is TGTGCCAGCAGTGAATCGCCAGGGATCGACGCCTACGAGCAGTACTTC.

CDR3 nucleotides: TGTGCCAGAAGCCAGCCGAGGGTCAATGAGCAGTTCTTC. Its protein product is CARSQPRVNEQFF. The chain carries TRBV7-5 and TRBJ2-1; TRBD2 reflects the table's D call only, with no check against the DNA. TRBV7-5 is listed as a pseudogene. The CDR3 length is 13 residues.

The V call is TRBV27, the J call TRBJ1-2; 11 bases are a match to TRBD1. The germline CDR1 and CDR2 sequences are MNHEY and SMNVEV (reference sequence). The CDR3 is made up of 15 amino acids. The J segment lost 7 bases and the V segment lost 6 bases, leaving 10 bases of the junction unmatched. The CDR3 region is CASSPYGQGAGGYTF. The CDR3 region has the DNA TGTGCCAGCAGCCCATACGGACAGGGGGCAGGTGGCTACACCTTC.

The chain uses TRBV9 and TRBJ2-7, with 12 bases fitting TRBD2. CDR1 is SGDLS and CDR2 is YYNGEE in the germline V gene. The CDR3 runs 17 residues. J was trimmed by 0 bases and V by 4 bases; bases with no gene match: 8. CDR3 in amino acids: CASSPLASGRASYEQYF. The CDR3 nucleotides are TGTGCCAGCAGCCCACTAGCTAGCGGGAGGGCCTCCTACGAGCAGTACTTC.

The rearrangement joins TRBV3-1 (or the pseudogene TRBV3-2) to TRBJ2-1; a weak D match, TRBD1 (6 bases). This CDR3 has 17 residues. CDR1 and CDR2 (germline): LGHDT, YNNKEL (reference sequence). Deletions cut 5 bases from V and 4 bases from J, with 21 bases between. The CDR3 reads CASSKATGTNRYNEQFF. The CDR3 nucleotides are TGTGCCAGCAGCAAGGCTACCGGGACAAATAGATACAATGAGCAGTTCTTC.

This clone was detected only a few times. The V gene is TRBV7-9, the J gene TRBJ2-5; tentatively, D is TRBD2 (5 bases). The CDR3 has 17 residues. CDR1 is SEHNR and CDR2 is FQNEAQ in the germline V gene (reference sequence). Trimming cost V 2 bases and J 3 bases, with 19 bases left between them. The CDR3 DNA reads as TGTGCCAGCAGCTTATCGGGGAGCGGCCAACATAAAGAGACCCAGTACTTC. It is translated as CASSLSGSGQHKETQYF.

V is TRBV5-4 and J is TRBJ2-5; 10 nucleotides line up with TRBD1. CDR1 and CDR2 from the germline V gene are SGHNT and YYREEE (reference sequence). The CDR3 sequence is 15 residues long. With 5 bases clipped from V and 6 bases from J, the junction kept 10 bases outside the gene matches. CDR3 nucleotides: TGTGCCAGCAGAGCCGGGACAGGGGACGGGCAGACCCAGTACTTC. This sequence encodes CASRAGTGDGQTQYF.

The CDR3, as DNA: TGTGCCAGCGGGTTGACTAGCGACACAGATACGCAGTATTTT. It codes for CASGLTSDTDTQYF. The chain recombines TRBV7-9 with TRBJ2-3, with TRBD2 matching over 8 bases. V shed 8 bases, J shed 2 bases, and the junction held 6 bases outside the gene matches. Germline CDR1 SEHNR, CDR2 FQNEAQ (reference sequence). The CDR3 spans 14 residues. The variable domain in full, with the rest retrieved from reference TRBV7-9 and TRBJ2-3, is DTGVSQNPRHKITKRGQNVTFRCDPISEHNRLYWYRQTLGQGPEFLTYFQNEAQLEKSRLLSDRFSAERPKGSFSTLEIQRTEQGDSAMYLCASGLTSDTDTQYFGPGTRLTVL.

The chain uses TRBV3-1 (or the pseudogene TRBV3-2) and TRBJ1-2; D gene uncertain. V gave up 4 bases and J gave up 0 bases, with 6 bases separating them. The CDR3 has 13 amino acids. The germline V gene encodes CDR1 LGHDT and CDR2 YNNKEL (reference sequence). CDR3 DNA: TGTGCCAGCAGCCCGGAGGCTAACTATGGCTACACCTTC. As protein: CASSPEANYGYTF.

J is TRBJ2-1 and V is TRBV29-1, with 9 bases matching TRBD1. This CDR3 spans 13 amino acids. V trimming: 8 bases; J trimming: 9 bases; junction bases outside the gene matches: 11. Germline V gene lookup returns CDR1 SQVTM and CDR2 ANQGSEA. CDR3 loop: CSWGTGSLGEQFF. The CDR3 DNA sequence: TGCAGCTGGGGGACAGGGTCCTTGGGTGAGCAGTTCTTC.

The chain has TRBV19 and TRBJ2-2; D possibly corresponds to TRBD1 (5 bases). The V end lost 6 bases, the J end lost 4 bases, and 18 bases lay between the germline ends. Per the germline V gene, CDR1 is LNHDA and CDR2 is SQIVND (reference sequence). The length of the CDR3 is 16 residues. CDR3 sequence reads: CASRPVWAGSTGELFF. The CDR3, as DNA: TGTGCCAGTAGACCCGTTTGGGCAGGGTCCACCGGGGAGCTGTTTTTT.

The genes are TRBV15 and TRBJ2-1; TRBD2 matches 8 bases. With V trimmed by 1 base and J by 9 bases, 14 bases remained unmatched. Germline CDR1 and CDR2: LNHNV and YYDKDF (reference sequence). CDR3 length: 17 amino acids. The CDR3 sequence: CATSRGGRAGEIGEQFF. The CDR3 region has the DNA TGTGCCACCAGCAGAGGGGGGAGAGCGGGAGAGATCGGTGAGCAGTTCTTC.

Turning to this clone: Its ends do not fully match the called genes, so a read error is possible. The chain uses TRBV2 and TRBJ1-5, with TRBD1 identical over 11 bases. The germline V gene encodes CDR1 SNHLY and CDR2 FYNNEI. This CDR3 is 15 amino acids long. CDR3 region: CASREGGTGGQPQHF. DNA of the CDR3: TGTGCCAGCAGAGAAGGTGGGACAGGGGGTCAGCCCCAGCATTTT.

The rearrangement links TRBV5-5 to TRBJ2-3; tentatively, D is TRBD1 (5 bases). The CDR3 contains 18 residues. The germline V and J ends were trimmed by 2 bases and 2 bases, with 21 bases remaining between them. Looked up from germline, CDR1 is SGHKS and CDR2 is YYEKEE (reference sequence). CDR3 protein: CASSFPAQGHLSTDTQYF. For the CDR3, the DNA is TGTGCCAGCAGCTTCCCGGCGCAGGGCCACCTTTCCACAGATACGCAGTATTTT.

Comments on this clone: Other DNA sequences in this sample translate to the same CDR3. This chain uses TRBV4-1 with TRBJ2-7, with 8 bases fitting TRBD1. Germline V gene data show CDR1 as MGHRA and CDR2 as YSYEKL. The CDR3 is made up of 17 amino acids. J lost 0 bases, V lost 2 bases, and 9 bases had no gene match. This chain's CDR3 is CASSQTSTGVGSYEQYF. Here the CDR3 DNA reads TGCGCCAGCAGCCAAACGTCGACAGGGGTAGGCTCCTACGAGCAGTACTTC.

This clone was seen a single time. This chain joins TRBV11-2 and TRBJ2-6; D uncertain. Per germline, CDR1 SGHAT and CDR2 FQNNGV. V was trimmed by 0 bases and J by 4 bases, leaving 22 bases between them. The CDR3 runs 20 residues. CDR3 residues: CASSLEARLSRKSGANVLTF. The CDR3 DNA sequence: TGTGCCAGCAGCTTAGAGGCGCGGCTGTCTAGGAAATCGGGGGCCAACGTCCTGACTTTC.

The genes are TRBV3-1 (or the pseudogene TRBV3-2) and TRBJ1-1, with D tentatively TRBD1 (6 bases). The CDR3 runs 15 residues. V was shortened by 4 bases and J by 0 bases, with 12 bases between the two germline ends. CDR1 and CDR2 from the germline V gene are LGHDT and YNNKEL (reference sequence). For the CDR3, the DNA is TGTGCCAGCAGCCCCCGGGGGGCCTTGAACACTGAAGCTTTCTTT. Translating gives CASSPRGALNTEAFF.

The chain links TRBV4-1 to TRBJ2-3; 8 bases are shared with TRBD2. This CDR3 region has 17 residues. Germline CDR1 MGHRA, CDR2 YSYEKL. J gave up 5 bases and V 0 bases, and 10 bases lay outside the gene matches. This CDR3 is CASSQEGAARGGDTQYF. The CDR3 nucleotides read TGCGCCAGCAGCCAAGAAGGGGCGGCTCGGGGGGGAGATACGCAGTATTTT.

The rearrangement uses TRBV2 and TRBJ1-6; TRBD1 matches 7 bases. This CDR3 has 16 residues. V lost 0 bases, J lost 10 bases, and 9 bases stayed unmatched. Germline V gene data show CDR1 as SNHLY and CDR2 as FYNNEI. The CDR3 loop is CASSEAVDRAGSPLHF. The CDR3, as DNA: TGTGCCAGCAGTGAAGCGGTAGACAGGGCCGGGTCACCCCTCCACTTT.

The chain employs TRBV19 and TRBJ2-1, with D hard to call. The CDR3 contains 16 residues. V was shortened by 5 bases and J by 0 bases, with 14 bases between the two germline ends. Looked up from germline, CDR1 is LNHDA and CDR2 is SQIVND (reference sequence). The CDR3 DNA follows: TGTGCCAGTAGTGCCCCGGGTAGGAACTCCTACAATGAGCAGTTCTTC. Residues: CASSAPGRNSYNEQFF. Combining the CDR3 with reference TRBV19 and TRBJ2-1 gives the whole variable domain DGGITQSPKYLFRKEGQNVTLSCEQNLNHDAMYWYRQDPGQGLRLIYYSQIVNDFQKGDIAEGYSVSREKKESFPLTVTSAQKNPTAFYLCASSAPGRNSYNEQFFGPGTRLTVL.

Comments on this clone: Germline is not matched at one junction end, which may reflect a read error. The rearrangement uses TRBV18 and TRBJ2-1; 7 bases line up with TRBD1. The germline CDR1 and CDR2 sequences are KGHSH and LQKENI. This CDR3 has 13 residues. The DNA of the CDR3 is TGTGCCAGCTCATCACCACAGGGGTATGAGCAGTTCTTC. Translation gives CASSSPQGYEQFF. Looking up the rest from reference TRBV18 and TRBJ2-1 gives the full variable domain: NAGVMQNPRHLVRRRGQEARLRCSPMKGHSHVYWYRQLPEEGLKFMVYLQKENIIDESGMPKERFSAEFPKEGPSILRIQQVVRGDSAAYFCASSSPQGYEQFFGPGTRLTVL.